This TCR beta chain was recovered during a study of cytotoxic CD8 clonotypes in ibrutinib-treated CLL. Study-wide context: Response samples were taken after a median around 11 months of treatment, range 6 to 36. Study results and limitations: Clonality, elevated at ibrutinib response, dropped back toward baseline at progression. Clonality (at baseline) was higher than in age-matched healthy donors and tracked circulating CD8+ T-cell counts. Sampling time points were not equivalent between sustained-remission and progressing patients.

This clone showed up just once. The antigen is undetermined. The same CDR3 arises from other DNA sequences in this sample as well. The repertoire was sequenced with immunoSEQ multiplex PCR; TCRdb's copy has only in-frame clones and lacks some. The sample has some 130,000 clones, approximately 85% seen once. This TCR came from a human donor with chronic lymphocytic leukemia. The input for sequencing was PBMCs, taken after 24 months of ibrutinib treatment.

CDR3 residues: CASSLPASSYEQYF. The CDR3 nucleotides read TGTGCCAGCAGTTTACCGGCTAGCTCCTACGAGCAGTACTTC. V is TRBV28 and J is TRBJ2-7; D uncertain. The CDR3 loop spans 14 amino acids. CDR1 and CDR2 from the germline V gene are MDHEN and SYDVKM. V lost 2 bases to trimming and J lost 0 bases, with 8 bases between them.